This T cell receptor (beta chain) emerged from a study of T cells in Graves' hyperthyroidism and ophthalmopathy (dated by TCRdb to between 2018 and 2020). About the full investigation: TCR V-J signatures able to tell the groups apart were searched for in a discovery cohort of around 95 patients, of whom around 43 had Graves' ophthalmopathy and about 60 had stable Graves' hyperthyroidism. Prospective prediction of ophthalmopathy was tested in an independent validation cohort consisting of some 19 hyperthyroidism patients and about 17 patients who later progressed to ophthalmopathy. For training and testing, the approximately 92 patients in the discovery cohort were randomly divided in a 7:3 ratio. In addition, the study compared T-cell repertoires in thyroid tissue and in blood from about 6 Graves' hyperthyroidism patients. Following sampling, methimazole starting at 30 mg daily was given to hyperthyroidism patients, and high-dose intravenous methylprednisolone was given to ophthalmopathy patients. According to the paper, TCR Vbeta CDR3 sequencing was carried out on about 140 peripheral blood samples, which came from approximately 41 ophthalmopathy, about 75 hyperthyroidism and roughly 17 progressor patients.

Stable Graves' hyperthyroidism was defined as no progression to ophthalmopathy during 18 months of follow-up. The hyperthyroidism patients were between 18 and 65 years old and newly diagnosed, with a disease duration of less than 2 months. The study excluded patients with uncontrolled infections, other autoimmune diseases, pregnancy or lactation. Diagnoses relied on clinical symptoms, serum thyroxine and TRAb, thyroid ultrasound and orbital computed tomography. Trizol reagent was used to extract total RNA, and RNA quality was then checked on an Agilent 2100 Bioanalyzer. The TCR beta CDR3 regions were amplified from the RNA transcripts. A first-round RT-PCR of the TCR CDR3 used the HTBI primer set with the Qiagen OneStep RT-PCR kit. A second multiplex PCR round built the libraries, followed by size selection and purification. Libraries were sequenced paired-end with 100 bp reads on an Illumina HiSeq2000. The study's processing was this. Raw data were processed with SOAPnuke, discarding reads with adapters, uncalled bases, mean Phred below 15, or no exact constant-primer or identifier match. High-quality paired reads were merged using COPE v1.2.5, and each unique nucleotide sequence was defined as a clonotype. MiTCR v1.1 was used to align clonotypes to the IMGT TRBV, TRBD and TRBJ reference segments. Only V-J combinations with frequency above 0.0001, covering 99% to 99.2% of repertoires, were analysed. The TCS score was defined as the ratio of F50 (clonal expansion) to E x V (chaos), calculated using BLOSUM62-based TCRdist between CDR3 peptides within each V-J. Welch's t-statistics and random forest reduced fewer than 550 V-J features to around 14, which were used in a naive Bayes classifier (R e1071). Thyroid-blood repertoire similarity was quantified with the Morisita-Horn index. TCRdb reran the public reads through fastp at Q25 and MiXCR, keeping productive beta chains. Rows with one shared CDR3 protein collapse into an entry with the most common genes and DNA. The V and J calls and clone size come from TCRdb's table, not from the authors' own analysis. For this sample there are 610,000 or so distinct CDR3 sequences; around 45% appear just once. In total, the top ten clones hold around 8% of the sample.

The full study reports these points: Ophthalmopathy was separated from stable hyperthyroidism by a 13 V-J signature model, with 87.88% sensitivity and about 81% specificity obtained in cross-validation and 80%/75% obtained in testing. Blood samples also contained most of the expanded thyroid clonotypes (frequency above 0.001), which suggests that blood repertoires may reflect thyroid immune responses. Sample size was not statistically predetermined, and investigators were not blinded to group allocation. During validation, the model predicted progression to ophthalmopathy a median of about 6.3 months ahead of onset, with approximately 70% sensitivity and less than 85% specificity.

The germline V gene encodes CDR1 SGHTA and CDR2 FQGNSA. The CDR3 starts with the cysteine, ends with the phenylalanine, and has 15 residues. Left in the record is the CDR3 DNA by itself, 45 bases read in frame from the first base. V loses 1 base at its end and J loses 8 bases; junction bases beyond the gene matches: 5. This clonotype was detected ten times or more. It lacks a known antigen. No quality values exist for individual bases; no much larger clone is one base distant. This clonotype was sampled from a woman aged 18 to 35 with Graves' hyperthyroidism. The chain was built from TRBV7-2 and TRBJ1-4; 9 nucleotides in the junction match TRBD1. The sequenced material came from peripheral blood or thyroid tissue (not recorded which). In nucleotide form, the sequence is TGTGCCAGCAGCTTAGAGGGGACAGGGTTCGAAAAACTGTTTTTT. Translated, it gives CASSLEGTGFEKLFF.